This passage covers 9 T cell receptor beta chains from one sample sequenced in a study of cytomegalovirus exposure and HLA in healthy donors. Libraries were prepared by immunoSEQ multiplex PCR; TCRdb keeps only in-frame clonotypes and omits some of them. The table lists 110,000 to 150,000 clones, roughly 90% of them singletons. Sequenced sample: PBMCs. These receptors all come from a man between 18 and 35 years old in good health and CMV-seronegative.

The chain joins TRBV27 to TRBJ2-3; no clear D gene. CDR1 and CDR2 from the germline V gene are MNHEY and SMNVEV (reference sequence). Deletions cut 5 bases from V and 2 bases from J, with 5 bases between. This CDR3 spans 12 amino acids. CDR3 in amino acids: CASSRPTDTQYF. The DNA for the CDR3 is TGTGCCAGCAGTCGTCCCACAGATACGCAGTATTTT.

The V and J genes are TRBV7-9 and TRBJ2-2, with a tentative D call TRBD2 (6 bases). Germline lookup yields CDR1 SEHNR and CDR2 FQNEAQ (reference sequence). The CDR3 consists of 15 residues. The V and J ends lost 2 bases and 9 bases respectively, with 16 bases between them. CDR3: CASSLSLGRDRELFF. The DNA of the CDR3 is TGTGCCAGCAGCTTATCCCTAGGGCGGGACCGGGAGCTGTTTTTT.

This chain connects TRBV5-4 to TRBJ1-4, with TRBD1 matching 7 bases. CDR3 length: 15 amino acids. CDR1 SGHNT and CDR2 YYREEE come from the germline V gene (reference sequence). V shed 2 bases and J 4 bases; nucleotides not matched to a gene: 5. The CDR3 sequence is CASSFDRDRNEKLFF. The CDR3 DNA reads as TGTGCCAGCAGCTTTGACAGGGATCGTAATGAAAAACTGTTTTTT.

This chain joins TRBV5-4 and TRBJ2-7, with 11 bases aligning to TRBD2. Trimming took 4 bases from V and 1 from J; bases not matched to a gene: 4. The V gene's germline CDR1 is SGHNT and CDR2 YYREEE (reference sequence). There are 15 residues in the CDR3. The CDR3 sequence is CASSPTSGGSYEQYF. The CDR3 nucleotides read TGTGCCAGCAGCCCTACTAGCGGGGGATCCTACGAGCAGTACTTC.

The chain has TRBV7-9 and TRBJ2-1; TRBD2 is a possible D gene (5 bases). Trimming removed 5 bases at V and 0 bases at J, with 20 bases between. CDR1 is SEHNR, CDR2 FQNEAQ, per germline (reference sequence). The CDR3 is made up of 18 amino acids. DNA of the CDR3: TGTGCCAGCAGCCCGACGGCGCTAGCTACAACCTCCTACAATGAGCAGTTCTTC. Protein product: CASSPTALATTSYNEQFF.

This sequence joins TRBV6-5 and TRBJ2-1, with D perhaps matching TRBD2 (5 bases). The germline V gene has CDR1 MNHEY and CDR2 SVGAGI. With 2 bases removed from V and 5 bases from J, the gap between germline ends came to 7 bases. The CDR3 spans 13 residues. The CDR3 DNA reads TGTGCCAGCAGTTACGGACTGAACAATGAGCAGTTCTTC. Its translation is CASSYGLNNEQFF.

The rearrangement uses TRBV12-5 and TRBJ2-2; 9 bases are a match to TRBD1. Per germline, CDR1 LGHNT and CDR2 FRNRAP. Trimming took 7 bases from V and 7 from J; bases not matched to a gene: 10. The CDR3 is made up of 15 amino acids. Written as DNA, the CDR3 is TGTGCTAGTGCCAGGGACAGGGTCATGGTCGGGGAGCTGTTTTTT. Residues: CASARDRVMVGELFF.

The chain recombines TRBV6-5 with TRBJ2-7, with a tentative D call TRBD2 (6 bases). The CDR3 extends over 14 amino acids. V was cut by 6 bases and J by 6 bases, with 18 bases left in between. Germline-derived CDR1 and CDR2 are MNHEY and SVGAGI. The chain's CDR3 is CASSPTGLLSEQYF. The CDR3 nucleotides read TGTGCCAGCAGCCCAACGGGACTCCTGAGCGAGCAGTACTTC.

The chain uses TRBV6-1 and TRBJ2-1, with TRBD2 as a possible D gene (5 bases). Germline V gene lookup returns CDR1 MNHNS and CDR2 SASEGT. V lost 9 bases and J lost 9, with 12 bases in between. There are 11 residues in the CDR3. This CDR3 is CASAEVGEQFF. CDR3 nucleotides: TGTGCCAGTGCGGAGGTCGGTGAGCAGTTCTTC.